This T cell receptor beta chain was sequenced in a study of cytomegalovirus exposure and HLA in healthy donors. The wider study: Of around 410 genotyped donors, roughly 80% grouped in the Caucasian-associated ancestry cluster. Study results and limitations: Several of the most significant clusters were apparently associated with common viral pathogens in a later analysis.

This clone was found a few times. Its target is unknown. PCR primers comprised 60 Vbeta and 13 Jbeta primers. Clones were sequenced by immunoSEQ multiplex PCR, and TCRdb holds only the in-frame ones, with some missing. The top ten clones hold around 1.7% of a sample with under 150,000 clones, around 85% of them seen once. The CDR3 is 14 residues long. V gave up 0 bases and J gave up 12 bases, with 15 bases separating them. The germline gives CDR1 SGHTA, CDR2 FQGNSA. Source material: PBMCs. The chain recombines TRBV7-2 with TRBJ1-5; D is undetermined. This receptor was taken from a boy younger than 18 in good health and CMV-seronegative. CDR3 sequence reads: CASSLADRAARQHF. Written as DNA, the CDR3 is TGTGCCAGCAGCTTAGCCGACCGCGCGGCTCGCCAGCATTTT. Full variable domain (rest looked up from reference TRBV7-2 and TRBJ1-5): GAGVSQSPSNKVTEKGKDVELRCDPISGHTALYWYRQSLGQGLEFLIYFQGNSAPDKSGLPSDRFSAERTGGSVSTLTIQRTQQEDSAVYLCASSLADRAARQHFGDGTRLSIL.